Shown below are 21 T cell receptor beta chains from a single sample sequenced in a study of T cell clonotyping in hematopoietic cell transplantation. Libraries were prepared by immunoSEQ multiplex PCR; TCRdb keeps only in-frame clonotypes and omits some of them. The repertoire has under 45,000 clones, 85% to 95% of them found once; the top ten carry roughly 1.5%. As for time point: recipient sample about 28 days before transplant, after cytoreduction. The source was peripheral blood mononuclear cells, collected before stem cell transplant. The receptors shown here come from a man aged 40-49 years with chronic myeloid leukemia. Some clones in this sample may be carry-over from other donors' samples.

J is TRBJ2-7 and V is TRBV6-1; perhaps TRBD1 as D (6 bases). Trimming took off 9 bases at V and 7 bases at J, with 25 bases between the two ends. There are 15 residues in the CDR3. Germline loops: CDR1 MNHNS, CDR2 SASEGT. The CDR3 DNA sequence: TGTGCCAGTGAAGTCGTCGGCAGGGGTGAGCTAGAGCAGTACTTC. Its protein product is CASEVVGRGELEQYF.

The chain joins TRBV6-1 to TRBJ2-2; TRBD1 is a possible D gene (5 bases). CDR3 length: 11 residues. Germline assignment: CDR1 MNHNS and CDR2 SASEGT. Trimming left V 7 bases short and J 5 bases short, with 5 bases between. In nucleotides, the CDR3 is TGTGCCAGCAAGGGGACCGGGGAGCTGTTTTTT. Translated: CASKGTGELFF.

The CDR3 nucleotides are TGTGCCAGCAGCACATGGGACAGCCAAGAGACCCAGTACTTC. Translated: CASSTWDSQETQYF. The V gene is TRBV11-3, the J gene TRBJ2-5; 7 positions match TRBD1. Germline CDR1 reads SGHNT; CDR2 reads YENEEA. The CDR3 totals 14 residues. J lost 1 base, V lost 5 bases, and 4 bases had no gene match.

This clone was found once. The rearrangement links TRBV6-5 to TRBJ1-3; 7 positions match TRBD1. The CDR3 consists of 13 residues. With 6 bases clipped from V and 1 base from J, the junction kept 0 bases outside the gene matches. Germline assignment: CDR1 MNHEY and CDR2 SVGAGI. The CDR3 DNA reads as TGTGCCAGCAGACAGGGGTCTGGAAACACCATATATTTT. It encodes CASRQGSGNTIYF.

This chain's CDR3 is CASSLVPGQSDYGYTF. The CDR3 DNA follows: TGCGCCAGCAGCTTGGTTCCGGGACAGTCGGATTATGGCTACACCTTC. This chain connects TRBV5-1 to TRBJ1-2, with 7 bases identical to TRBD1. The germline V gene encodes CDR1 SGHRS and CDR2 YFSETQ. Germline trimming cut 0 bases from V and 5 bases from J; bases unmatched to any gene: 10. This CDR3 is 16 amino acids long. The whole variable domain, filled in from reference TRBV5-1 and TRBJ1-2, reads KAGVTQTPRYLIKTRGQQVTLSCSPISGHRSVSWYQQTPGQGLQFLFEYFSETQRNKGNFPGRFSGRQFSNSRSEMNVSTLELGDSALYLCASSLVPGQSDYGYTFGSGTRLTVV.

For the CDR3, the DNA is TGTGCCAGCAGCTTGATGTGGGAAATTGTGCAGTACTTC. Amino acid sequence: CASSLMWEIVQYF. The chain combines TRBV5-6 with TRBJ2-7; D unresolved. Germline CDR1 is SGHDT and CDR2 is YYEEEE. The CDR3 has 13 residues. Trimming removed 1 base at V and 9 bases at J, with 14 bases between.

The V and J genes are TRBV27 and TRBJ1-2, with D possibly being TRBD1 (5 bases). Germline assignment: CDR1 MNHEY and CDR2 SMNVEV (reference sequence). The CDR3 length is 12 residues. The V end was cut by 4 bases, the J end by 6 bases, with 9 bases between. The CDR3 region has the DNA TGTGCCAGCAGTTCAGGGAGGGATGGCTACACCTTC. Its protein product is CASSSGRDGYTF.

The J gene is TRBJ2-6, the V gene TRBV11-2; tentative D call: TRBD2 (5 bases). The germline V gene encodes CDR1 SGHAT and CDR2 FQNNGV. Trimming pared 0 bases from V and 0 bases from J, leaving 6 bases between. The CDR3 is 16 residues long. DNA for the CDR3: TGTGCCAGCAGCTTAGATGGGAGCTCTGGGGCCAACGTCCTGACTTTC. As protein: CASSLDGSSGANVLTF.

V usage is TRBV5-1 and J usage is TRBJ2-5; no definite D call. This CDR3 is 12 amino acids long. In germline, CDR1 is SGHRS, CDR2 YFSETQ. V dropped 1 base and J dropped 4 bases, with 5 bases sitting between them. CDR3 sequence reads: CASSLSPETQYF. CDR3 DNA sequence: TGCGCCAGCAGCTTGTCCCCAGAGACCCAGTACTTC.

CDR3 DNA: TGTGCCAGCAGCCCTCAGGGAGGAGAGACCCAGTACTTC. Residues: CASSPQGGETQYF. The chain employs TRBV7-3 and TRBJ2-5; D may be TRBD2 (6 bases). The CDR3 loop spans 13 amino acids. Germline assignment: CDR1 SGHTA and CDR2 FQGTGA. The V gene lost 5 bases and the J gene lost 4 bases, with 11 bases spanning the gap.

This sequence joins TRBV9 and TRBJ2-7; D unresolved. CDR3 size: 15 residues. Deletions cut 0 bases from V and 0 bases from J, with 10 bases between. Germline CDR1 and CDR2: SGDLS and YYNGEE. The CDR3 loop reads CASSVGPDSSYEQYF. The CDR3 coding sequence is TGTGCCAGCAGCGTAGGGCCTGATTCCTCCTACGAGCAGTACTTC.

The rearrangement uses TRBV6-5 and TRBJ1-1; D is undetermined. This CDR3 is 13 amino acids long. CDR1 and CDR2 from the germline V gene are MNHEY and SVGAGI. The V end lost 0 bases, the J end lost 4 bases, and 6 bases lay between the germline ends. In DNA form, the CDR3 reads TGTGCCAGCAGTTACTCGGAGACCACTGAAGCTTTCTTT. Translation: CASSYSETTEAFF.

V usage is TRBV28 and J usage is TRBJ1-6, with no clear D. Germline assignment: CDR1 MDHEN and CDR2 SYDVKM. V gave up 2 bases and J gave up 9 bases, with 5 bases separating them. CDR3 size: 12 residues. The CDR3 protein is CASSLETSPLHF. The CDR3 nucleotides are TGTGCCAGCAGTTTAGAGACTTCACCCCTCCACTTT.

The chain combines TRBV5-1 with TRBJ2-2; D uncertain. Looked up from germline, CDR1 is SGHRS and CDR2 is YFSETQ. The V gene lost 2 bases and the J gene lost 1 base, with 6 bases spanning the gap. The CDR3 consists of 14 residues. CDR3 residues: CASSLSGNTGELFF. CDR3 nucleotide sequence: TGCGCCAGCAGCTTATCAGGGAACACCGGGGAGCTGTTTTTT. Drawing the rest from reference TRBV5-1 and TRBJ2-2, the complete variable domain is KAGVTQTPRYLIKTRGQQVTLSCSPISGHRSVSWYQQTPGQGLQFLFEYFSETQRNKGNFPGRFSGRQFSNSRSEMNVSTLELGDSALYLCASSLSGNTGELFFGEGSRLTVL.

V gene TRBV19 combines with J gene TRBJ1-2, with 12 nucleotides matching TRBD1. Germline V gives CDR1 LNHDA, CDR2 SQIVND (reference sequence). The CDR3 loop spans 16 amino acids. J gave up 4 bases and V 5 bases, and 8 bases lay outside the gene matches. CDR3 amino acids: CASSPQGQGAGYGYTF. DNA for the CDR3: TGTGCCAGTAGTCCCCAGGGACAGGGGGCTGGCTATGGCTACACCTTC. Full variable domain (missing parts from reference TRBV19 and TRBJ1-2): DGGITQSPKYLFRKEGQNVTLSCEQNLNHDAMYWYRQDPGQGLRLIYYSQIVNDFQKGDIAEGYSVSREKKESFPLTVTSAQKNPTAFYLCASSPQGQGAGYGYTFGSGTRLTVV.

The chain couples TRBV11-3 to TRBJ2-2; 9 bases are shared with TRBD1. Germline V gene data show CDR1 as SGHNT and CDR2 as YENEEA. Germline trimming cut 4 bases from V and 5 bases from J; bases unmatched to any gene: 5. This CDR3 has 15 residues. CDR3 in DNA: TGTGCCAGCAGCTCGGGGACAGGGAGGACCGGGGAGCTGTTTTTT. It codes for CASSSGTGRTGELFF.

This clone occurred a few times. The CDR3 sequence: CASGLETGELFF. CDR3 DNA sequence: TGTGCTAGTGGTTTGGAGACCGGGGAGCTGTTTTTT. The chain links TRBV12-5 to TRBJ2-2; no firm D call. The CDR3 is made up of 12 amino acids. Trimming shortened V by 1 base and J by 5 bases, and 2 bases separated the two germline ends. In germline, CDR1 is LGHNT, CDR2 FRNRAP.

The rearrangement uses TRBV5-1 and TRBJ1-1; a possible D gene is TRBD1 (6 bases). V shed 5 bases and J shed 3 bases, with 11 bases lying between them. This CDR3 spans 13 amino acids. From germline, CDR1 is SGHRS and CDR2 YFSETQ. CDR3 sequence: CASSGGQDTEAFF. The DNA for the CDR3 is TGCGCCAGCAGTGGGGGGCAGGACACTGAAGCTTTCTTT.

This clone was detected only once. The V gene is TRBV30, the J gene TRBJ1-6; 10 nucleotides agree with TRBD1. With V trimmed by 4 bases and J by 11 bases, 8 bases remained unmatched. This CDR3 is 14 amino acids long. Germline CDR1 is GTSNPN and CDR2 is SVGIG (reference sequence). The CDR3 region is CAWTTRTGGTPLHF. Here the CDR3 DNA reads TGTGCCTGGACTACCCGGACAGGGGGAACACCCCTCCACTTT. Combining the CDR3 with reference TRBV30 and TRBJ1-6 gives the whole variable domain SQTIHQWPATLVQPVGSPLSLECTVEGTSNPNLYWYRQAAGRGLQLLFYSVGIGQISSEVPQNLSASRPQDRQFILSSKKLLLSDSGFYLCAWTTRTGGTPLHFGNGTRLTVT.

The V and J genes are TRBV28 and TRBJ1-5; 8 bases are a match to TRBD1. With 2 bases clipped from V and 11 bases from J, the junction kept 8 bases outside the gene matches. This CDR3 contains 14 residues. Germline loops: CDR1 MDHEN, CDR2 SYDVKM. CDR3 nucleotides: TGTGCCAGCAGTTTAGCGGACAGGGCAAAAGCCCAGCATTTT. It codes for CASSLADRAKAQHF.

The V gene is TRBV5-1, the J gene TRBJ2-3; 10 nucleotides match TRBD1. V shed 1 base, J shed 3 bases, and the junction held 2 bases outside the gene matches. Germline-derived CDR1 and CDR2 are SGHRS and YFSETQ. The CDR3 consists of 15 residues. This chain's CDR3 is CASSLLGQGTDTQYF. CDR3 sequence (DNA): TGCGCCAGCAGCTTGTTGGGACAGGGGACAGATACGCAGTATTTT.